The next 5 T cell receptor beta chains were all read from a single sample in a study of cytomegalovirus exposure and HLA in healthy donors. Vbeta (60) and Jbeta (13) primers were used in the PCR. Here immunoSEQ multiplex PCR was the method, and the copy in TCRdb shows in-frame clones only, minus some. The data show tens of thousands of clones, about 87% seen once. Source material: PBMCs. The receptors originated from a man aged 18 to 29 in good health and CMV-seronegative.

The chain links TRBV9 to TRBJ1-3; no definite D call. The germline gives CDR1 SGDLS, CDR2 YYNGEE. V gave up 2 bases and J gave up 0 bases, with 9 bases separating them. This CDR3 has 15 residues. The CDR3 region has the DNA TGTGCCAGCAGCGTGGCTCCTAGCTCTGGAAACACCATATATTTT. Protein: CASSVAPSSGNTIYF.

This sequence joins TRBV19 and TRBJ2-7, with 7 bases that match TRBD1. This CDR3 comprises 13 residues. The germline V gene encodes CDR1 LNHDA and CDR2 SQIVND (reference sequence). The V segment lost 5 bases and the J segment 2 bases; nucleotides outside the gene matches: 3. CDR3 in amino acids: CASSATGTYEQYF. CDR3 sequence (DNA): TGTGCCAGTAGTGCGACAGGGACCTACGAGCAGTACTTC. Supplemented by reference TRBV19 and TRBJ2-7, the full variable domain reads DGGITQSPKYLFRKEGQNVTLSCEQNLNHDAMYWYRQDPGQGLRLIYYSQIVNDFQKGDIAEGYSVSREKKESFPLTVTSAQKNPTAFYLCASSATGTYEQYFGPGTRLTVT.

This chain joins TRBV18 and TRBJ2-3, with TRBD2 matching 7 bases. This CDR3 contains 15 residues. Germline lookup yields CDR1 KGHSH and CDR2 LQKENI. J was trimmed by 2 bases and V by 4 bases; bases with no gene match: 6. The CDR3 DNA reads TGTGCCAGCTCACTAATAGCGGGCCTCACAGATACGCAGTATTTT. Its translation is CASSLIAGLTDTQYF. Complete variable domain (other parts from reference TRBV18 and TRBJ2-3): NAGVMQNPRHLVRRRGQEARLRCSPMKGHSHVYWYRQLPEEGLKFMVYLQKENIIDESGMPKERFSAEFPKEGPSILRIQQVVRGDSAAYFCASSLIAGLTDTQYFGPGTRLTVL.

The chain's CDR3 is CASSYAASGTRYEQYF. The CDR3 DNA follows: TGTGCCAGCAGTTACGCGGCTAGCGGGACACGCTACGAGCAGTACTTC. The rearrangement uses TRBV6-5 and TRBJ2-7; 9 positions match TRBD2. Losses at the gene ends were 2 bases for V and 3 bases for J; bases not matched to a gene: 8. In germline, CDR1 is MNHEY, CDR2 SVGAGI. This CDR3 contains 16 residues.

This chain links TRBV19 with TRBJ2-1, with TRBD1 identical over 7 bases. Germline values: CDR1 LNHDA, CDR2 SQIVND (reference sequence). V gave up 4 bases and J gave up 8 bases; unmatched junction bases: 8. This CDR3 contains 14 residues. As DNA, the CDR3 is TGTGCCAGTAGTAGCCAGACAGGGAGTGATGAGCAGTTCTTC. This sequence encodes CASSSQTGSDEQFF.